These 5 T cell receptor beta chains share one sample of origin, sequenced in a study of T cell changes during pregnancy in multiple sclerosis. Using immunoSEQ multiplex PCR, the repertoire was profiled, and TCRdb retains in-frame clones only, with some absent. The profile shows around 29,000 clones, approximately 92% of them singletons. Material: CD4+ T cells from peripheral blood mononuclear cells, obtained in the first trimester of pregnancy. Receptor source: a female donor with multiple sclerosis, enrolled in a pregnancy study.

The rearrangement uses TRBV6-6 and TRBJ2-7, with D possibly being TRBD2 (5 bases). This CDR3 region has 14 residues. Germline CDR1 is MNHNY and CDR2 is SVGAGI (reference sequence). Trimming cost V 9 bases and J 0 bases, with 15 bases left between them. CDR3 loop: CASSPPGSSYEQYF. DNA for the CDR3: TGTGCCAGTAGTCCCCCGGGGAGCTCCTACGAGCAGTACTTC.

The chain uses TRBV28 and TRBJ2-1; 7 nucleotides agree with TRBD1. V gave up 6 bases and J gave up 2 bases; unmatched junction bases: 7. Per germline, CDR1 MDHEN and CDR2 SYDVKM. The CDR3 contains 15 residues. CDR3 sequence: CASSETGRAYNEQFF. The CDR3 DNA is TGTGCCAGCAGCGAGACAGGGAGAGCCTACAATGAGCAGTTCTTC. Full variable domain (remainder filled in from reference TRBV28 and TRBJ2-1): DVKVTQSSRYLVKRTGEKVFLECVQDMDHENMFWYRQDPGLGLRLIYFSYDVKMKEKGDIPEGYSVSREKKERFSLILESASTNQTSMYLCASSETGRAYNEQFFGPGTRLTVL.

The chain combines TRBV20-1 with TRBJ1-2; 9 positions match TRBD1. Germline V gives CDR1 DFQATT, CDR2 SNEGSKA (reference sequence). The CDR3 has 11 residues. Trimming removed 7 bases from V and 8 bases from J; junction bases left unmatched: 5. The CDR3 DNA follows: TGCAGTGGGGACAGGGAAGGCGGCTACACCTTC. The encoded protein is CSGDREGGYTF.

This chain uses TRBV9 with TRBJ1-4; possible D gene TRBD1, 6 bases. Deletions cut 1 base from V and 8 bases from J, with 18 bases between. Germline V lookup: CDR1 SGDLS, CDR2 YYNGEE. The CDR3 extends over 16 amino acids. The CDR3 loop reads CASSVIPQGTREKLFF. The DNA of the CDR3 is TGTGCCAGCAGCGTAATACCACAGGGCACTCGCGAAAAACTGTTTTTT.

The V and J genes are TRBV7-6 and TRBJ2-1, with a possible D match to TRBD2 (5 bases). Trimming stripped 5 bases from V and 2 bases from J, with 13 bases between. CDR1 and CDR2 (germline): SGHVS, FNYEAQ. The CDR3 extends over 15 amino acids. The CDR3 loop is CASSMTTLPYNEQFF. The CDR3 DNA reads TGTGCCAGCAGCATGACTACCCTACCCTACAATGAGCAGTTCTTC.